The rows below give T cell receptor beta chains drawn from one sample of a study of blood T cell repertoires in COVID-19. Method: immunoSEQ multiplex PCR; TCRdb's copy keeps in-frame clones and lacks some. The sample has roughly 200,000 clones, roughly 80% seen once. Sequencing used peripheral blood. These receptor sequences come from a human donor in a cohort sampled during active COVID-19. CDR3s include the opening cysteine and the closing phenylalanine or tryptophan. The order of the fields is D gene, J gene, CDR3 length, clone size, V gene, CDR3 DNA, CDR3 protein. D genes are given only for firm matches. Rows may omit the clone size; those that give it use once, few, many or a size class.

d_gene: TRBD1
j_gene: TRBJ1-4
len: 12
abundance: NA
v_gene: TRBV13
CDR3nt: TGTGCCAGCAGTACAGGGGATGAAAAACTGTTTTTT
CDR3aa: CASSTGDEKLFF

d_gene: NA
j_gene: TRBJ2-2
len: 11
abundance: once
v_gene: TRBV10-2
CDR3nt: TGCGCCAGCCAGAACACCGGGGAGCTGTTTTTT
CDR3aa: CASQNTGELFF

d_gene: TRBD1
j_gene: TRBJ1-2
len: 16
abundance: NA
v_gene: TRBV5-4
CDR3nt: TGTGCCAGCAGACGTGGTCTCAGGACAGGGAACTATGGCTACACCTTC
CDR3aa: CASRRGLRTGNYGYTF

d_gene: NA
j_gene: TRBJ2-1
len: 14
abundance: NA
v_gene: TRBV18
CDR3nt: TGTGCCAGCTCACGGGACTCAAGCTACAATGAGCAGTTCTTC
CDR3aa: CASSRDSSYNEQFF

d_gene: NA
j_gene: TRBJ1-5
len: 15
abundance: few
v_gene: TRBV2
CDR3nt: TGTGCCAGCAGTCCCGACAGCGATAGCAATCAGCCCCAGCATTTT
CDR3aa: CASSPDSDSNQPQHF

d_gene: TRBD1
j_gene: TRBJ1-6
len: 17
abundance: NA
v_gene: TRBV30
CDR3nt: TGTGCCTGGAGCCCATGGGGGACCCCGGGACAGGGTGCGGCCCTCCACTTT
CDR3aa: CAWSPWGTPGQGAALHF

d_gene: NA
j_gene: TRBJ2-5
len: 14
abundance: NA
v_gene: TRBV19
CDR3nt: TGTGCCAGTAGTATATCGAGGGATCGGGAGACCCAGTACTTC
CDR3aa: CASSISRDRETQYF

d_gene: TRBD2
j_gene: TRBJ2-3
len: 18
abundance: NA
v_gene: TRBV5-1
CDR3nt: TGCGCCAGCAGCTTAGGACTAGCGGGAGGTATTCGCACAGATACGCAGTATTTT
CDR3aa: CASSLGLAGGIRTDTQYF

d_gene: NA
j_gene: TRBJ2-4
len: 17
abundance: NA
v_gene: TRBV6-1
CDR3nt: TGTGCCAGCAGTGATGGGGTGGGGGGTATGGCCAAAAACATTCAGTACTTC
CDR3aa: CASSDGVGGMAKNIQYF

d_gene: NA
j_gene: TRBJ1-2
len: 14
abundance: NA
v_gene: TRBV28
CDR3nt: TGTGCCAGCAGTGCCCCGGGAGGACCTTATGGCTACACCTTC
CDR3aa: CASSAPGGPYGYTF

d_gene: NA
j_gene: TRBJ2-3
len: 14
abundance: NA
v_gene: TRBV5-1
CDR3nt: TGCGCCAGCCGGTATGGGGCGGGCACAGATACGCAGTATTTT
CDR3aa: CASRYGAGTDTQYF

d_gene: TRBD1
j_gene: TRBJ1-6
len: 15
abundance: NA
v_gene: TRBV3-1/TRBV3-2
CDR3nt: TGTGCCAGCAGCCAAGCAGGGGGCTATAATTCACCCCTCCACTTT
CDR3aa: CASSQAGGYNSPLHF

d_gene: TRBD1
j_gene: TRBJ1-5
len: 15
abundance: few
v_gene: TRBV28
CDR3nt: TGTGCCAGCAGGGGAGTCACAGGGGGACTGCAGCCCCAGCATTTT
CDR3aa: CASRGVTGGLQPQHF

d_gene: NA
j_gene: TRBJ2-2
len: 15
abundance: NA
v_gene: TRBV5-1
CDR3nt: TGCGCCAGCAGCTTGGATGGAGACAGCACCGGGGAGCTGTTTTTT
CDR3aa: CASSLDGDSTGELFF

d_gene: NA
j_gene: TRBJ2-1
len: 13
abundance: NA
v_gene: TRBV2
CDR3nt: TGTGCCAGCTTCCAGGGGATAGGCAATGAGCAGTTCTTC
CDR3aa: CASFQGIGNEQFF

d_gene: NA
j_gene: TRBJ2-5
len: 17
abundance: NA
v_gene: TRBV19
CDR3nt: TGTGCCAGTAGTACGAAGTTGTCCGGGACACCACAAGAGACCCAGTACTTC
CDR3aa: CASSTKLSGTPQETQYF

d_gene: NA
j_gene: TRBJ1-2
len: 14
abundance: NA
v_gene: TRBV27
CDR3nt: TGTGCCAGCAGAGATACAGGGCCCCCCTATGGCTACACCTTC
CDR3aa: CASRDTGPPYGYTF

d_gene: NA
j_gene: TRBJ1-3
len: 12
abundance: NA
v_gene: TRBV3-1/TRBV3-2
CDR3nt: TGTGCCAGCAGCCAAGATTCGGTCACCATATATTTT
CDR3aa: CASSQDSVTIYF

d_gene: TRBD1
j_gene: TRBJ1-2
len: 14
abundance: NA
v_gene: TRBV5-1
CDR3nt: TGCGCCAGCAGCACGGGACAGACTAACTATGGCTACACCTTC
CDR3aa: CASSTGQTNYGYTF

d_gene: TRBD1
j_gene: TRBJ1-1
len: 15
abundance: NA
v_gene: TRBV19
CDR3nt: TGTGCCAGTAGTTTTAAGCAAGGGGGCAACACTGAAGCTTTCTTT
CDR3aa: CASSFKQGGNTEAFF

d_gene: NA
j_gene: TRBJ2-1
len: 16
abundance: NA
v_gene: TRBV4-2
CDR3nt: TGTGCCAGCAGCCAAGAGGGAGCGGTAGCGGTAAATGAGCAGTTCTTC
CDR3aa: CASSQEGAVAVNEQFF

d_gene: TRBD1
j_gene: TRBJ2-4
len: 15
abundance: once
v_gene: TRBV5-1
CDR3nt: TGCGCCAGCAGCCCGAGGACAGGAGCCAAAAACATTCAGTACTTC
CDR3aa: CASSPRTGAKNIQYF

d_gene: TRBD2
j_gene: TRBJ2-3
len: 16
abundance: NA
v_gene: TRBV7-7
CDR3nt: TGTGCTAGCAGCTCTGGACTAGCGGGGGGGCAAGATACGCAGTATTTT
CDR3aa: CASSSGLAGGQDTQYF

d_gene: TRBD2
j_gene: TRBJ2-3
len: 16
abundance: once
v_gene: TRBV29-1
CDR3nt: TGCAGCGTTGAGGGAGGTACTAGCGGGGGTACAGATACGCAGTATTTT
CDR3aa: CSVEGGTSGGTDTQYF

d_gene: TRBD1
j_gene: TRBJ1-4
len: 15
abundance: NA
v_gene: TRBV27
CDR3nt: TGTGCCAGCAGTCCGTGGGGACAGGAGAATGAAAAACTGTTTTTT
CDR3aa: CASSPWGQENEKLFF

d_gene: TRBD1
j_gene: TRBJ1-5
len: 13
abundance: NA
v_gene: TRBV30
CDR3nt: TGTGCCTGGGACGCAGGGGGCGGGCAGCCCCAGCATTTT
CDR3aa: CAWDAGGGQPQHF

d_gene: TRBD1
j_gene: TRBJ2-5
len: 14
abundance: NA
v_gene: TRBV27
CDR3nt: TGTGCCAGCAGTTTTAGGGACAGGGTGGAGACCCAGTACTTC
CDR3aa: CASSFRDRVETQYF

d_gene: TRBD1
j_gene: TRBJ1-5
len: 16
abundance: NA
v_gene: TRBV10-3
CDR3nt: TGTGCCATCAGTGAGACCAACAGGGGTAATGATCAGCCCCAGCATTTT
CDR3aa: CAISETNRGNDQPQHF

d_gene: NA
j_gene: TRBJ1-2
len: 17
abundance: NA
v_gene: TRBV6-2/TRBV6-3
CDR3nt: TGTGCCAGCAGTTACTCGAGATACGGGGGTACTTTCTATGGCTACACCTTC
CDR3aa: CASSYSRYGGTFYGYTF

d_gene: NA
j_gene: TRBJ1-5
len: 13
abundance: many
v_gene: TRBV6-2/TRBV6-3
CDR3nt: TGTGCCAGCAGCTCAAATAGCAATCAGCCCCAGCATTTT
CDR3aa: CASSSNSNQPQHF

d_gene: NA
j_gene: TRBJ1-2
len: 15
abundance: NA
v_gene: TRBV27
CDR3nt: TGTGCCAGCAGTTTTTATCGGGACGGGGGTGGTGGCTACACCTTC
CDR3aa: CASSFYRDGGGGYTF

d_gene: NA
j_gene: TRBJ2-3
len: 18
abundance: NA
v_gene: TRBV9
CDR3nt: TGTGCCAGCAGCGTCGGGGGAGGACCTACCGGGGGCACAGATACGCAGTATTTT
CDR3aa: CASSVGGGPTGGTDTQYF

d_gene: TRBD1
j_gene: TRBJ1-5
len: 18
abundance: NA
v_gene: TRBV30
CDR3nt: TGTGCCTGGAGTGGGGTCGCGGGACAGGCTTATAGCAATCAGCCCCAGCATTTT
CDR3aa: CAWSGVAGQAYSNQPQHF

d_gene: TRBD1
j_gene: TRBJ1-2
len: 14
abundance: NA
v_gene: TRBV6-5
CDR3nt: TGTGCCAGCAGTTCCAGAGACAGGGGATATGGCTACACCTTC
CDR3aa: CASSSRDRGYGYTF

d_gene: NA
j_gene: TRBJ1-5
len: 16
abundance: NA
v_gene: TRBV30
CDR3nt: TGTGCCTGGGCGCACAGGGCAGCGGGAATCGATCAGCCCCAGCATTTT
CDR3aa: CAWAHRAAGIDQPQHF

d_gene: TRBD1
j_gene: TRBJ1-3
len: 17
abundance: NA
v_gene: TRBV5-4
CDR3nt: TGTGCCAGCAGCTTGGGGACAGGGACCATCTCTGGAAACACCATATATTTT
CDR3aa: CASSLGTGTISGNTIYF

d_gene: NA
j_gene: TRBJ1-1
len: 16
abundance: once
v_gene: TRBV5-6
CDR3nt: TGTGCCAGCAGCTTGGCGGGGTCACAGGGGAACACTGAAGCTTTCTTT
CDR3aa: CASSLAGSQGNTEAFF

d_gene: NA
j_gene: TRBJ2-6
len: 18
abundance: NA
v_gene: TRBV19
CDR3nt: TGTGCCAGTAGTAGAGGGGGGACTACCGCTCTTAGGGCCAACGTCCTGACTTTC
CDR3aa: CASSRGGTTALRANVLTF

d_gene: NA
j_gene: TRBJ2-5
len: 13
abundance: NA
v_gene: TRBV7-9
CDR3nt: TGTGCCAGCAGCTTCGGGGGCCAAGAGACCCAGTACTTC
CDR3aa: CASSFGGQETQYF

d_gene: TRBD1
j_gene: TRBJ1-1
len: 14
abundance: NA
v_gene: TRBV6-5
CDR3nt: TGTGCCAGCAGCGTACAGGGGGTGAACACTGAAGCTTTCTTT
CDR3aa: CASSVQGVNTEAFF